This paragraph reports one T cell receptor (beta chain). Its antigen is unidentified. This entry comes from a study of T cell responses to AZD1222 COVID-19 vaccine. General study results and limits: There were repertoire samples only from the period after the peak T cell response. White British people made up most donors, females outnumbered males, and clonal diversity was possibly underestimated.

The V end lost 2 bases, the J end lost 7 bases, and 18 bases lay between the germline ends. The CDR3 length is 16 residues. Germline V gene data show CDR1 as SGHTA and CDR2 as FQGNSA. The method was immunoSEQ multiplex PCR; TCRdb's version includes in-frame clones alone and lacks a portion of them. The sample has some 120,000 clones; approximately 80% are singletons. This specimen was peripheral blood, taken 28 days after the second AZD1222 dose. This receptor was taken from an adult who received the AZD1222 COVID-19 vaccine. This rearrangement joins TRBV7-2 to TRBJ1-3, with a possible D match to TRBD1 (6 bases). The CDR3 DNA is TGTGCCAGCAGCTTAATGGGGGACAATGTGGGGAACACCATATATTTT. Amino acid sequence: CASSLMGDNVGNTIYF.